This entry features one T cell receptor beta chain sequence. Cohort 3 donors counted as recovered after two negative PCRs, clearance, or resolved symptoms. CDR1 and CDR2 from the germline V gene are SEHNR and FQNEAQ (reference sequence). V lost 3 bases to trimming and J lost 7 bases, with 9 bases between them. The CDR3 is 12 residues long. Original analysis: The assay estimated nucleated cells by amplifying reference gene primers. Sequencing used immunoSEQ multiplex PCR; TCRdb keeps in-frame clones, though not all of them. That table is the source of V, J and clone size, and D and trimming were worked out from the DNA. The table shows 150,000 to 200,000 clones, with 84% occurring only once. This sample is drawn from a study of blood T cell repertoires in COVID-19. At the level of the study: Sources were T cells, B-cell-depleted T cells, or PBMCs; the material itself was cDNA or gDNA.

This chain joins TRBV7-9 and TRBJ1-2; D is uncertain. Sequenced sample: PBMCs or T cells enriched from blood (not recorded which). This clonotype was sampled from a woman between 45 and 60 years old who had recovered from COVID-19. The CDR3: CASSFYSGGYTF. The CDR3 nucleotides are TGTGCCAGCAGCTTCTACAGCGGTGGCTACACCTTC.